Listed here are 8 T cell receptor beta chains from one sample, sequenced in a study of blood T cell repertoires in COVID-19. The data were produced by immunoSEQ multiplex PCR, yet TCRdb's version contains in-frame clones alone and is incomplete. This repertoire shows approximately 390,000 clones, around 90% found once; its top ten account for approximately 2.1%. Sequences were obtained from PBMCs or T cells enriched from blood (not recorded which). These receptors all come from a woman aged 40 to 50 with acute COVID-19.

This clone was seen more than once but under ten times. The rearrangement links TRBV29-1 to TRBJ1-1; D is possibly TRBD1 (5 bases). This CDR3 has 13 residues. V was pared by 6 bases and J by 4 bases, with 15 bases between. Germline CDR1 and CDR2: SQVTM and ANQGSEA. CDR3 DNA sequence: TGCAGCGTGATGGAGGGCGGGGGCACTGAAGCTTTCTTT. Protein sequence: CSVMEGGGTEAFF.

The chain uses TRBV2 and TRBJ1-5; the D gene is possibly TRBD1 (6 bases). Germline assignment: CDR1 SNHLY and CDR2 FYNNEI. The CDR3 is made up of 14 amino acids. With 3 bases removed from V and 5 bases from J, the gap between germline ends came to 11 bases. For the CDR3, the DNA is TGTGCCAGCAGTGAGGGGGGGCCGTATCAGCCCCAGCATTTT. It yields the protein CASSEGGPYQPQHF.

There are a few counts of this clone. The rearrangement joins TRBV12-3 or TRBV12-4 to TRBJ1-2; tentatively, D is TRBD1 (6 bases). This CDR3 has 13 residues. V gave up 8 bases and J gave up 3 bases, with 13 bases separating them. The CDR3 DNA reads TGTGCCAGCGAGGGGGGGCTTCACTATGGCTACACCTTC. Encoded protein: CASEGGLHYGYTF.

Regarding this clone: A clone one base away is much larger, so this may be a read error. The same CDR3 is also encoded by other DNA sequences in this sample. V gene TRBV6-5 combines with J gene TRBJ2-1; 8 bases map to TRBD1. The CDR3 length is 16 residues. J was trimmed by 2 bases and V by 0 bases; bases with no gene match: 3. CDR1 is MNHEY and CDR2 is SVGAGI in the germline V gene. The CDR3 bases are TGTGCCAGCAGTTACTCCGACAGGGGTCCCTACAATGAGCAGTTCTTC. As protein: CASSYSDRGPYNEQFF.

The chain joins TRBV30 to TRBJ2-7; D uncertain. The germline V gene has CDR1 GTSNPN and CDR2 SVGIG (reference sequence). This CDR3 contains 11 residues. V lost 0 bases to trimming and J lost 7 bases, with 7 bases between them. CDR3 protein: CAWSVTMEQYF. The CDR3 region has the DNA TGTGCCTGGAGTGTAACTATGGAGCAGTACTTC.

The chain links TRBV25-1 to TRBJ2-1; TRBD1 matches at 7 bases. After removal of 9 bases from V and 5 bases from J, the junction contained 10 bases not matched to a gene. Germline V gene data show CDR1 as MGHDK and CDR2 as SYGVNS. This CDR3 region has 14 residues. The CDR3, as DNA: TGTGCCAGTCAAACGTGGCAGGGGGACAATGAGCAGTTCTTC. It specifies CASQTWQGDNEQFF.

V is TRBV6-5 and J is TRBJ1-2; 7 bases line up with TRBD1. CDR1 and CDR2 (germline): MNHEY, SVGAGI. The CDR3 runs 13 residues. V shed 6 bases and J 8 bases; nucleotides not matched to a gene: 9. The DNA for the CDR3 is TGTGCCAGCAGGGAGACAGGGTCGCACGGCTACACCTTC. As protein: CASRETGSHGYTF.

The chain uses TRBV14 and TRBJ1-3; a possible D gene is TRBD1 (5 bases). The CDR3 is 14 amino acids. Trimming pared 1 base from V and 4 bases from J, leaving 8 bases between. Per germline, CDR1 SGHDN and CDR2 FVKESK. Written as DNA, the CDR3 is TGTGCCAGCAGCCAAGGGACAAGAGGAAACACCATATATTTT. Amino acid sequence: CASSQGTRGNTIYF.